The 30 T cell receptor beta chains in this list originate from one sample, sequenced in a study of T cell responses to AZD1222 COVID-19 vaccine. Profiling relied on immunoSEQ multiplex PCR, and the TCRdb table lists in-frame clones only, not all of them. This table holds some 110,000 clones, 75% to 90% found once. The specimen comprised peripheral blood, sampled 28 days after the second AZD1222 dose. The origin of the receptors is an adult who received the AZD1222 COVID-19 vaccine.

The rearrangement links TRBV7-2 to TRBJ1-2, with TRBD1 matching 9 bases. The V gene's germline CDR1 is SGHTA and CDR2 FQGNSA. V lost 1 base to trimming and J lost 1 base; unmatched junction nucleotides: 13. CDR3 size: 19 residues. As DNA, the CDR3 is TGTGCCAGCAGCTTAGATACGAGGACAGGGGTAGCGGGTAACTATGGCTACACCTTC. It yields the protein CASSLDTRTGVAGNYGYTF.

V usage is TRBV2 and J usage is TRBJ2-7; the D gene could be TRBD1 or TRBD2 (5 bases each). The V gene's germline CDR1 is SNHLY and CDR2 FYNNEI. The V end lost 6 bases, the J end lost 6 bases, and 18 bases lay between the germline ends. The CDR3 runs 14 residues. Here the CDR3 DNA reads TGTGCCAGCAGCGCCTGGGACGGCCTGGGCGAGCAGTACTTC. This gives the protein CASSAWDGLGEQYF.

The chain combines TRBV6-5 with TRBJ1-2; 8 bases are shared with TRBD1. V lost 5 bases to trimming and J lost 7 bases; unmatched junction nucleotides: 3. CDR3 length: 12 residues. Germline V lookup: CDR1 MNHEY, CDR2 SVGAGI. CDR3 coding DNA: TGTGCCAGCAGTCTCGGACAGGGTGGCTACACCTTC. Translated: CASSLGQGGYTF.

The chain has TRBV7-3 and TRBJ2-2; 12 nucleotides line up with TRBD1. V trimming: 5 bases; J trimming: 4 bases; junction bases outside the gene matches: 2. This CDR3 has 15 amino acids. Germline-derived CDR1 and CDR2 are SGHTA and FQGTGA. The CDR3 protein is CASSMGQGATGELFF. DNA of the CDR3: TGTGCCAGCAGCATGGGACAGGGGGCCACCGGGGAGCTGTTTTTT.

This clone has more than one count but fewer than ten. The chain recombines TRBV2 with TRBJ2-7, with D hard to call. Germline values: CDR1 SNHLY, CDR2 FYNNEI. Trimming removed 5 bases from V and 3 bases from J, with 5 bases in between. The CDR3 length is 11 residues. The CDR3 is CASSNLYEQYF. The CDR3 nucleotides read TGTGCCAGCAGTAATCTCTACGAGCAGTACTTC.

The J gene is TRBJ1-6, the V gene TRBV3-1 (or the pseudogene TRBV3-2); TRBD1 is a possible D gene (5 bases). There are 15 residues in the CDR3. Per germline, CDR1 LGHDT and CDR2 YNNKEL (reference sequence). V dropped 2 bases and J dropped 6 bases, with 11 bases sitting between them. DNA of the CDR3: TGTGCCAGCAGCCAAACAGGTTGGGGTAATTCACCCCTCCACTTT. Protein: CASSQTGWGNSPLHF.

CDR3 sequence (DNA): TGTGCCAGCAATCCCACCACTCCAGGGGGCGGGGGGGAAAAACTGTTTTTT. It yields the protein CASNPTTPGGGGEKLFF. The V gene is TRBV28, the J gene TRBJ1-4; 8 bases map to TRBD1. The junction had 18 bases not matched to a gene; V was cut back by 7 bases and J by 8 bases. Germline lookup yields CDR1 MDHEN and CDR2 SYDVKM. The CDR3 is made up of 17 amino acids.

The count of this clone is one. The V call is TRBV7-9, the J call TRBJ1-5; D may be TRBD1 (6 bases). This CDR3 is 15 amino acids long. V was cut by 4 bases and J by 0 bases, with 10 bases left in between. Germline assignment: CDR1 SEHNR and CDR2 FQNEAQ (reference sequence). The CDR3 DNA follows: TGTGCCAGCAGCTCCGGGACATTTAGCAATCAGCCCCAGCATTTT. This codes for CASSSGTFSNQPQHF.

V and J are TRBV7-6 and TRBJ2-1; D might be TRBD2 (6 bases). This CDR3 spans 15 amino acids. Germline V gives CDR1 SGHVS, CDR2 FNYEAQ. Deletions cut 1 base from V and 5 bases from J, with 12 bases between. CDR3 sequence: CASSLELAGNNEQFF. CDR3 bases: TGTGCCAGCAGCTTAGAACTAGCCGGCAACAATGAGCAGTTCTTC. The complete variable domain, with remaining parts taken from reference TRBV7-6 and TRBJ2-1, reads GAGVSQSPRYKVTKRGQDVALRCDPISGHVSLYWYRQALGQGPEFLTYFNYEAQQDKSGLPNDRFSAERPEGSISTLTIQRTEQRDSAMYRCASSLELAGNNEQFFGPGTRLTVL.

The chain is built from TRBV5-1 and TRBJ2-2; 7 bases fit TRBD1. The V and J ends lost 4 bases and 8 bases, in that order; junction bases with no gene match: 14. The CDR3 has 16 amino acids. CDR1 and CDR2 from the germline V gene are SGHRS and YFSETQ. The CDR3 coding sequence is TGCGCCAGCAGCGGTTGGACAGGCCCCACCGGTGGGGAGCTGTTTTTT. Translated, it gives CASSGWTGPTGGELFF.

The genes are TRBV5-6 and TRBJ2-2; 8 bases line up with TRBD2. The CDR3 consists of 16 residues. The V gene's germline CDR1 is SGHDT and CDR2 YYEEEE. The ends lost 4 bases at V and 4 bases at J; junction bases unmatched: 9. Written as DNA, the CDR3 is TGTGCCAGCAGCCCCGGACTAGCAACGAGCACCGGGGAGCTGTTTTTT. Translation gives CASSPGLATSTGELFF.

The V and J genes are TRBV7-2 and TRBJ2-5; D may correspond to TRBD1 or TRBD2 (5 bases each). Germline assignment: CDR1 SGHTA and CDR2 FQGNSA. V gave up 1 base and J gave up 4 bases, with 13 bases separating them. CDR3 length equals 15 residues. The chain's CDR3 is CASSLGDRDGETQYF. The CDR3 bases are TGTGCCAGCAGCTTAGGCGACCGGGACGGAGAGACCCAGTACTTC. Based on the CDR3 plus reference TRBV7-2 and TRBJ2-5, the full variable domain is GAGVSQSPSNKVTEKGKDVELRCDPISGHTALYWYRQSLGQGLEFLIYFQGNSAPDKSGLPSDRFSAERTGGSVSTLTIQRTQQEDSAVYLCASSLGDRDGETQYFGPGTRLLVL.

The chain has TRBV12-3 or TRBV12-4 and TRBJ1-1; D gene unclear. The CDR3 spans 12 residues. Trimming stripped 7 bases from V and 3 bases from J, with 9 bases between. The CDR3: CASKEKYTEAFF. The DNA for the CDR3 is TGTGCCAGCAAAGAGAAGTACACTGAAGCTTTCTTT.

The CDR3 bases are TGTGCCAGCAGTGATCGGACTAGCGCCTCCTACGAGCAGTACTTC. As protein: CASSDRTSASYEQYF. The chain links TRBV6-1 to TRBJ2-7; 9 nucleotides agree with TRBD2. Trimming took 3 bases from V and 0 from J; bases not matched to a gene: 3. Germline values: CDR1 MNHNS, CDR2 SASEGT. This CDR3 spans 15 amino acids.

The chain carries TRBV19 and TRBJ2-2; D perhaps matches TRBD2 (6 bases). Germline CDR1 LNHDA, CDR2 SQIVND (reference sequence). The CDR3 loop spans 15 amino acids. V shed 6 bases and J shed 6 bases, with 17 bases lying between them. CDR3: CASRGRGDAAGELFF. For the CDR3, the DNA is TGTGCCAGTAGGGGGCGGGGTGACGCGGCCGGGGAGCTGTTTTTT.

This sequence joins TRBV18 and TRBJ1-1; tentatively, D is TRBD1 (5 bases). Germline CDR1 KGHSH, CDR2 LQKENI. V shed 2 bases and J shed 6 bases, with 10 bases lying between them. There are 13 residues in the CDR3. CDR3 sequence: CASSPIRQSEAFF. In nucleotides, the CDR3 is TGTGCCAGCTCACCAATTAGACAGTCTGAAGCTTTCTTT. The full variable domain, in which reference TRBV18 and TRBJ1-1 provide the parts outside the CDR3, is NAGVMQNPRHLVRRRGQEARLRCSPMKGHSHVYWYRQLPEEGLKFMVYLQKENIIDESGMPKERFSAEFPKEGPSILRIQQVVRGDSAAYFCASSPIRQSEAFFGQGTRLTVV.

The V call is TRBV27, the J call TRBJ2-5, with TRBD1 matching 8 bases. CDR3 size: 14 residues. V dropped 3 bases and J dropped 5; count of bases not matched to a gene: 5. Germline lookup yields CDR1 MNHEY and CDR2 SMNVEV (reference sequence). DNA of the CDR3: TGTGCCAGCAGTTTTCAGGGGGCGAGGGAGACCCAGTACTTC. Translated, it gives CASSFQGARETQYF.

V usage is TRBV6-5 and J usage is TRBJ1-2; D not certain. Germline V lookup: CDR1 MNHEY, CDR2 SVGAGI. V lost 3 bases and J 6 bases, leaving 14 bases between the germline ends. The CDR3 sequence is 14 residues long. The CDR3 region has the DNA TGTGCCAGCAGTTATCTTCCCGGAACGGATGGCTACACCTTC. This sequence encodes CASSYLPGTDGYTF.

This clone was found a few times. One end of the junction is discordant with germline, which a read error may explain. This chain connects TRBV27 to TRBJ2-2, with 8 positions matching TRBD1. The CDR3 is 14 amino acids. The germline V gene encodes CDR1 MNHEY and CDR2 SMNVEV (reference sequence). The CDR3 region has the DNA TGTGCCAGGCAGATCTCAAAACCCGGGACAGGTTGGGTTTTT. Translation gives CARQISKPGTGWVF.

The J gene is TRBJ1-2, the V gene TRBV9; no definite D call. Trimming pared 0 bases from V and 4 bases from J, leaving 10 bases between. The CDR3 spans 14 residues. CDR1 SGDLS and CDR2 YYNGEE come from the germline V gene. The CDR3 bases are TGTGCCAGCAGCGTAGGGCAGGCGACCTATGGCTACACCTTC. Protein product: CASSVGQATYGYTF.

The chain has TRBV28 and TRBJ1-3, with D possibly TRBD1 on 5 matching bases. Germline loops: CDR1 MDHEN, CDR2 SYDVKM. The germline V and J ends were trimmed by 6 bases and 8 bases, with 14 bases remaining between them. The CDR3 length is 13 residues. As DNA, the CDR3 is TGTGCCAGCAGGACCAGCAGGGTGTACACCATATATTTT. Its translation: CASRTSRVYTIYF.

The genes are TRBV21-1 and TRBJ2-5; TRBD2 was called by the table and not checked on the DNA. TRBV21-1 is a pseudogene locus. The CDR3 runs to 21 residues. The CDR3 DNA sequence: TGTGCCAGCAGCAAACAGCCCAGTGGGACTAGCGGGGGGGACTTCCAAGAGACCCAGTACTTC. Translated, it gives CASSKQPSGTSGGDFQETQYF.

The genes are TRBV9 and TRBJ2-6; D remains unclear. The V gene lost 0 bases and the J gene lost 0 bases, with 13 bases spanning the gap. The CDR3 is 18 amino acids. Germline CDR1 and CDR2: SGDLS and YYNGEE. The DNA of the CDR3 is TGTGCCAGCAGCGTAGGGGTGACACGGGTCTCTGGGGCCAACGTCCTGACTTTC. Residues: CASSVGVTRVSGANVLTF.

This clone was seen only once. V and J are TRBV15 and TRBJ2-3, with 10 bases that match TRBD2. V was clipped by 0 bases and J by 2 bases; unmatched bases: 11. Germline values: CDR1 LNHNV, CDR2 YYDKDF (reference sequence). This CDR3 contains 19 residues. The CDR3 DNA sequence: TGTGCCACCAGCAGAGATTTCAGGGTTCTAGCGGGAGTCACAGATACGCAGTATTTT. Translating it yields CATSRDFRVLAGVTDTQYF.

The rearrangement joins TRBV6-2 or TRBV6-3 to TRBJ2-7, with 11 bases identical to TRBD1. CDR1 is MNHEY and CDR2 is SVGEGT in the germline V gene. The length of the CDR3 is 17 residues. The J segment lost 3 bases and the V segment lost 0 bases, leaving 7 bases of the junction unmatched. The CDR3 nucleotides are TGTGCCAGCAGTTACTCCACACACGGGACAGGGGGCTACGAGCAGTACTTC. It specifies CASSYSTHGTGGYEQYF.

The V gene is TRBV13, the J gene TRBJ2-4, with D unclear. The CDR3 loop spans 16 amino acids. Germline CDR1 is PRHDT and CDR2 is FYEKMQ (reference sequence). Deletions cut 5 bases from V and 1 base from J, with 15 bases between. CDR3 region: CASSHPTSEAKNIQYF. In nucleotides, the CDR3 is TGTGCCAGCAGCCATCCGACATCAGAGGCCAAAAACATTCAGTACTTC.

A note on this clone: The junction departs from the called germline gene at one end, perhaps through a read error. This sequence joins TRBV7-7 and TRBJ1-3, with 9 bases lining up with TRBD1. This CDR3 has 16 amino acids. CDR1 SSHAT and CDR2 FNYEAQ come from the germline V gene (reference sequence). As DNA, the CDR3 is TGTGCTAGCAGCCCGGGGGGGACAGGGCCCGGAAACACCATATATTTT. Translation gives CASSPGGTGPGNTIYF.

This clone appeared a single time. The rearrangement uses TRBV2 and TRBJ2-7; D may be TRBD1 or TRBD2 (5 bases each). The CDR3 is made up of 14 amino acids. The germline CDR1 and CDR2 sequences are SNHLY and FYNNEI. Deletions cut 1 base from V and 4 bases from J, with 11 bases between. The CDR3 region is CASSEGWGKYEQYF. CDR3 DNA: TGTGCCAGCAGTGAAGGATGGGGGAAGTACGAGCAGTACTTC.

J is TRBJ2-7 and V is TRBV7-2; D is possibly TRBD2 (7 bases). The CDR3 consists of 12 residues. The germline V gene encodes CDR1 SGHTA and CDR2 FQGNSA. The V and J ends lost 4 bases and 12 bases respectively, with 16 bases between them. CDR3 residues: CASSSRRGAGYF. CDR3 nucleotide sequence: TGTGCCAGCAGCTCAAGACGGGGGGCAGGGTACTTC.

The rearrangement uses TRBV7-3 and TRBJ2-1, with D hard to call. Germline-derived CDR1 and CDR2 are SGHTA and FQGTGA. V lost 3 bases and J 12 bases, leaving 15 bases between the germline ends. This CDR3 has 13 amino acids. The CDR3 DNA reads TGTGCCAGCAGCTTCTTCTTAAGTGGTGGGCAGTTCTTC. This sequence encodes CASSFFLSGGQFF.